This T cell receptor beta chain was profiled in a study of Ad26.COV2.S vaccination and SARS-CoV-2 variants. Overall study findings and caveats: Vaccinees reportedly had broad spike-specific CD8+ and CD4+ T cell responses.

With respect to this clone: The antigen remains unidentified.

Sequencing used immunoSEQ multiplex PCR; TCRdb keeps in-frame clones, though not all of them. The sample lists approximately 280,000 clones, around 87% seen once, with under 4% in the top ten. CDR1 is MNHNS, CDR2 SASEGT, per germline. With 1 base removed from V and 0 bases from J, the gap between germline ends came to 12 bases. The CDR3 covers 16 residues. As for treatment: about 20 received Ad26.COV2.S at low or high dose, single or two shots; 5 received placebo; per-sample allocation not given. Samples came from day 63 after the first vaccine or placebo injection. The receptor was isolated from a person aged 18-65 years who received the Ad26.COV2.S COVID-19 vaccine or a placebo. The input for sequencing was peripheral blood, taken in a trial of Ad26.COV2.S vaccine versus placebo. V is TRBV6-1 and J is TRBJ1-1; a possible D gene is TRBD1 (5 bases). CDR3 protein: CASSEVNRLMNTEAFF. The CDR3 coding sequence is TGTGCCAGCAGTGAAGTAAACAGGTTAATGAACACTGAAGCTTTCTTT.